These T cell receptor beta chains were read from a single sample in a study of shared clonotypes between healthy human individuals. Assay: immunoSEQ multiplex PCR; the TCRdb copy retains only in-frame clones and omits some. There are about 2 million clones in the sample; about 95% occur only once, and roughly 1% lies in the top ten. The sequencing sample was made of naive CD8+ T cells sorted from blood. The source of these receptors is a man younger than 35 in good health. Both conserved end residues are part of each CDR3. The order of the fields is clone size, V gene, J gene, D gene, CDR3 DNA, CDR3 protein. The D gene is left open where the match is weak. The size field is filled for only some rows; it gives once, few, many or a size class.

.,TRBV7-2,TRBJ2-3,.,TGTGCCAGCGGCCCGGGCTACAGCACAGATACGCAGTATTTT,CASGPGYSTDTQYF
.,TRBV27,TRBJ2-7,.,TGTGCCAGCAGTTTAGGGGTTCGGGGCGAGCAGTACTTC,CASSLGVRGEQYF
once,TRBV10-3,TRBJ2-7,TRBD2,TGTGCCATCAGTGAGTCAGGGCTAGCGGGAGGTTACGAGCAGTACTTC,CAISESGLAGGYEQYF
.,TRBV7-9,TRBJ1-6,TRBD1,TGTGCCAGCAGCTTAACAGGGGGCGGTCTCCCACCCCTCCACTTT,CASSLTGGGLPPLHF
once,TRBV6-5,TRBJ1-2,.,TGTGCCAGCAGTTACGTGAGCCGTGGTGGCTACACCTTC,CASSYVSRGGYTF
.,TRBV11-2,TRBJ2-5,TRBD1,TGTGCCAGCAGCTCGTGGGACAGGGCCACCCAAGAGACCCAGTACTTC,CASSSWDRATQETQYF
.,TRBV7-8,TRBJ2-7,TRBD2,TGTGCCAGCAGCTTATGGGGACTAGACGAGCAGTACTTC,CASSLWGLDEQYF
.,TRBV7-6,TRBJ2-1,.,TGTGCCAGCAGCTTAGAAAGTGGCGGGACTTACAATGAGCAGTTCTTC,CASSLESGGTYNEQFF
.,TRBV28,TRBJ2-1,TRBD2,TGTGCCAGCAGCACCGAAGCGGGGGGGTTTCACAATGAGCAGTTCTTC,CASSTEAGGFHNEQFF
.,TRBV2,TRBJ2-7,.,TGTGCCAGCAGTGGGACTGACTCCTACGAGCAGTACTTC,CASSGTDSYEQYF
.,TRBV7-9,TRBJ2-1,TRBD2,TGTGCCAGCAGCTTATCGGGGGGGCATAATGAGCAGTTCTTC,CASSLSGGHNEQFF
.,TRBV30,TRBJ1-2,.,TGCGTTGGGGGGGGCCCGGGCGGCTACACCTTC,CVGGGPGGYTF
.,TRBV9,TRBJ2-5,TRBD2,TGTGCCAGCAGCGTAGATGAGCGGGAGGGGAACCAAGAGACCCAGTACTTC,CASSVDEREGNQETQYF
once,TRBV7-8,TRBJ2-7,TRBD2,TGTGCCAGCAGCTTCGTCCGAGGACTAGACTACGAGCAGTACTTC,CASSFVRGLDYEQYF
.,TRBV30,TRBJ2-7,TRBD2,TGTGCCTGGAGTGTGGGGCGGGGGGGCCCAGACGAGCAGTACTTC,CAWSVGRGGPDEQYF
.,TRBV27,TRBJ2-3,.,TGTGCCAGCAGTTTAGTTCCGGGGACAGATACGCAGTATTTT,CASSLVPGTDTQYF
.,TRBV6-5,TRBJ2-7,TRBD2,TGTGCCAGCGCTAGCGGGACCTACTACGAGCAGTACTTC,CASASGTYYEQYF
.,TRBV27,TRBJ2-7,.,TGTGCCAGCAGTTTACGGAATTGGGACGAGCAGTACTTC,CASSLRNWDEQYF